The next 14 T cell receptor beta chains were all read from a single sample in a study of blood T cell repertoires in COVID-19. Produced via immunoSEQ multiplex PCR; TCRdb's table is partial and in-frame only. The data contain some 300,000 clones, about 82% of them singletons. What was sequenced was peripheral blood. Receptors were obtained from a woman in her fifties or sixties with active or convalescent COVID-19.

The chain recombines TRBV5-4 with TRBJ1-6, with TRBD1 matching over 7 bases. The CDR3 extends over 14 amino acids. The V and J ends lost 4 bases and 5 bases, in that order; junction bases with no gene match: 3. From germline, CDR1 is SGHNT and CDR2 YYREEE (reference sequence). CDR3: CASSAGQNNSPLHF. The CDR3 DNA is TGTGCCAGCAGCGCGGGACAGAATAATTCACCCCTCCACTTT.

The V and J genes are TRBV30 and TRBJ1-1; D gene uncertain. Germline V gives CDR1 GTSNPN, CDR2 SVGIG (reference sequence). V was trimmed by 1 base and J by 10 bases, leaving 10 bases between them. There are 11 residues in the CDR3. CDR3 coding DNA: TGTGCCTGGAGTGATTTTGCGAGAGCTTTCTTT. Residues: CAWSDFARAFF.

The chain employs TRBV5-4 and TRBJ2-7; TRBD2 agrees at 7 bases. Germline-derived CDR1 and CDR2 are SGHNT and YYREEE (reference sequence). The V and J ends lost 0 bases and 12 bases, in that order; junction bases with no gene match: 6. The CDR3 has 12 amino acids. CDR3 sequence (DNA): TGTGCCAGCAGCTTGGGACTAGCCAAGCCGTACTTC. Translated: CASSLGLAKPYF.

This chain joins TRBV5-1 and TRBJ2-5; 7 positions match TRBD1. Germline CDR1 and CDR2: SGHRS and YFSETQ. The CDR3 is 16 residues long. With 3 bases clipped from V and 3 bases from J, the junction kept 11 bases outside the gene matches. CDR3 region: CASSWPTGTAEETQYF. The CDR3 bases are TGCGCCAGCAGCTGGCCTACCGGGACAGCCGAAGAGACCCAGTACTTC.

This clone is a singleton in its sample. The chain recombines TRBV12-3 or TRBV12-4 with TRBJ2-3, with D hard to call. V lost 2 bases and J 6 bases, leaving 6 bases between the germline ends. This CDR3 has 12 residues. This CDR3 is CASSLSRDTQYF. The CDR3 DNA sequence: TGTGCCAGCAGTTTATCCCGGGATACGCAGTATTTT.

This rearrangement joins TRBV5-1 to TRBJ2-7; weak D call: TRBD2 (5 bases). The CDR3 contains 14 residues. Between the trimmed V and J ends, which lost 1 base and 2 bases, there was a span of 10 bases. Germline CDR1 SGHRS, CDR2 YFSETQ. The CDR3 spells CASSLSSETYEQYF. CDR3 bases: TGCGCCAGCAGCTTGAGTAGCGAGACCTACGAGCAGTACTTC.

This chain links TRBV19 with TRBJ2-3; 15 nucleotides line up with TRBD2. This CDR3 region has 16 residues. Germline V gene sequence: CDR1 LNHDA, CDR2 SQIVND (reference sequence). J was trimmed by 4 bases and V by 4 bases; bases with no gene match: 3. CDR3 loop: CASSRGLAGGADTQYF. The DNA for the CDR3 is TGTGCCAGTAGTAGGGGACTAGCGGGAGGAGCAGATACGCAGTATTTT.

This chain links TRBV6-5 with TRBJ1-6; the D is unclear. This CDR3 is built from 13 residues. The germline V gene has CDR1 MNHEY and CDR2 SVGAGI. Trimming left V 8 bases short and J 4 bases short, with 9 bases between. The CDR3 sequence is CASGPSYNSPLHF. DNA of the CDR3: TGTGCCAGCGGCCCGTCTTATAATTCACCCCTCCACTTT.

The V call is TRBV7-9, the J call TRBJ1-2; TRBD1 might be the D (6 bases). Germline-derived CDR1 and CDR2 are SEHNR and FQNEAQ (reference sequence). The length of the CDR3 is 15 residues. V gave up 2 bases and J gave up 6 bases, with 16 bases separating them. Written as DNA, the CDR3 is TGTGCCAGCAGCTTAAGATCTATACAGGGAAATGGCTACACCTTC. Its protein product is CASSLRSIQGNGYTF.

The chain uses TRBV5-1 and TRBJ1-2; 12 nucleotides agree with TRBD1. With V trimmed by 4 bases and J by 2 bases, 3 bases remained unmatched. The CDR3 length is 15 residues. The germline V gene encodes CDR1 SGHRS and CDR2 YFSETQ. The DNA for the CDR3 is TGCGCCAGCAGCGGGACAGGGGGCCTGAACTATGGCTACACCTTC. Translating gives CASSGTGGLNYGYTF.

The chain couples TRBV9 to TRBJ2-5; tentative D call: TRBD2 (5 bases). CDR3 length: 12 amino acids. Germline loops: CDR1 SGDLS, CDR2 YYNGEE. The ends were cut back, 4 bases at V and 5 bases at J, with 9 bases in the middle. CDR3 protein: CASSSRGETQYF. As DNA, the CDR3 is TGTGCCAGCAGCTCCCGAGGGGAGACCCAGTACTTC.

The chain recombines TRBV3-1 (or the pseudogene TRBV3-2) with TRBJ2-1; 7 bases are a match to TRBD2. CDR3 length equals 15 residues. Germline CDR1 is LGHDT and CDR2 is YNNKEL (reference sequence). V shed 0 bases and J 9 bases; nucleotides not matched to a gene: 8. The DNA of the CDR3 is TGTGCCAGCAGCCAAGAGCTAGCGGTTCTGGGTGAGCAGTTCTTC. It yields the protein CASSQELAVLGEQFF.

The V call is TRBV27, the J call TRBJ1-4, with D perhaps TRBD1 (5 bases). Trimming stripped 5 bases from V and 0 bases from J, with 13 bases between. Germline CDR1 MNHEY, CDR2 SMNVEV (reference sequence). This CDR3 has 16 amino acids. CDR3: CASSPRTQATNEKLFF. DNA of the CDR3: TGTGCCAGCAGTCCACGGACACAGGCAACTAATGAAAAACTGTTTTTT. The whole variable domain, filled in from reference TRBV27 and TRBJ1-4, reads EAQVTQNPRYLITVTGKKLTVTCSQNMNHEYMSWYRQDPGLGLRQIYYSMNVEVTDKGDVPEGYKVSRKEKRNFPLILESPSPNQTSLYFCASSPRTQATNEKLFFGSGTQLSVL.

The chain uses TRBV6-5 and TRBJ1-2, with 8 bases fitting TRBD1. The junction had 4 bases not matched to a gene; V was cut back by 6 bases and J by 4 bases. CDR3 length: 13 amino acids. Per the germline V gene, CDR1 is MNHEY and CDR2 is SVGAGI. CDR3 sequence (DNA): TGTGCCAGCAGACAGGGGGAAGGCTATGGCTACACCTTC. This translates into CASRQGEGYGYTF.